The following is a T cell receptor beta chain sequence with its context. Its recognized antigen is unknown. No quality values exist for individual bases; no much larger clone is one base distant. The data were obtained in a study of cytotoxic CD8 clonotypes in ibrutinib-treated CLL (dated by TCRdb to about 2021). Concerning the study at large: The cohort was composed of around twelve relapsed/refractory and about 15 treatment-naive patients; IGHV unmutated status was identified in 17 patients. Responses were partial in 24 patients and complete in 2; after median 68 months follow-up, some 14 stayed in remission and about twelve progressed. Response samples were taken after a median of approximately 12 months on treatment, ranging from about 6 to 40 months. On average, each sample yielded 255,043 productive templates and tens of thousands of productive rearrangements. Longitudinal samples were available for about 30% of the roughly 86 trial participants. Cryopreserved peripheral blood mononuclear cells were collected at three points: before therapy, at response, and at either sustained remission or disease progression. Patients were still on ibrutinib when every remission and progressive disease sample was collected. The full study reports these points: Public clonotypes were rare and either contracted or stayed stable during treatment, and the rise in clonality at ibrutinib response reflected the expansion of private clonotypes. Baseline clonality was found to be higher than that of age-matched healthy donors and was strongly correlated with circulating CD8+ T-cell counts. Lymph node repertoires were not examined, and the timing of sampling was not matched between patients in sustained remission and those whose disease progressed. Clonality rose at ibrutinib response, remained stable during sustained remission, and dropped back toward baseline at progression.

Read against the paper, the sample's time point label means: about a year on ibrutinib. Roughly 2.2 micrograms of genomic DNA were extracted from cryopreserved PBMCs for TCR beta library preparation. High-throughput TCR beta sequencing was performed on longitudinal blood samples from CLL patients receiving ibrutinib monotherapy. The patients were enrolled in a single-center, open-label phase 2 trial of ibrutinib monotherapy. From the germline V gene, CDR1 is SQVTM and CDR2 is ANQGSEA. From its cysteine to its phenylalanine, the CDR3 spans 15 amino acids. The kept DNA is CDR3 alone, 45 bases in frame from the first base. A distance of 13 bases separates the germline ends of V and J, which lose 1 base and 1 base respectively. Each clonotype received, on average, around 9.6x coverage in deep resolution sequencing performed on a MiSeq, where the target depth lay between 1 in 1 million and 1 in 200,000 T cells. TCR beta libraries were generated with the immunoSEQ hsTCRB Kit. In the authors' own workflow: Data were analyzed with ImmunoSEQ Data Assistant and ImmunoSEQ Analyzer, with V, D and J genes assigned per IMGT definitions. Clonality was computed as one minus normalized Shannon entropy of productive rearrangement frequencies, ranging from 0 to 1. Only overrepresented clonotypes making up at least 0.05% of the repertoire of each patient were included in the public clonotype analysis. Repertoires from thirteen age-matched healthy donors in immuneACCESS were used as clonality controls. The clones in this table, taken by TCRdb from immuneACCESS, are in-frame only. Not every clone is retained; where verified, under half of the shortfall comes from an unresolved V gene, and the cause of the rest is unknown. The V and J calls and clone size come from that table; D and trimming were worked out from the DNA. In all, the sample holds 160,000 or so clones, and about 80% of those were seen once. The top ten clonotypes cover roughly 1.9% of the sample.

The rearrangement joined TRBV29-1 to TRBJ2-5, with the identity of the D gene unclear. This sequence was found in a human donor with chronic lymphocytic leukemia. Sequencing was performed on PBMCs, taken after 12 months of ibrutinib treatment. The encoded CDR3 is CSVEVGRVTQETQYF. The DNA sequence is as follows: TGCAGCGTTGAAGTGGGCAGAGTTACCCAAGAGACCCAGTACTTC.